These T cell receptor beta chains were read from a single sample in a study of blood T cells in healthy people across ages. TCRdb independently ran MiXCR on the 5' RACE reads; one entry per CDR3 protein. The data show 1,100,000 or so distinct CDR3 sequences, more than 35% seen once. Material: blood. These receptors were collected from a woman aged 55 to 70 in good health. Both conserved end residues are part of each CDR3. D genes are given only for firm matches.

TRBD1	14	TRBV6-2/TRBV6-3	TRBJ1-2	CASIPGGTGMRYTF
.	14	TRBV6-5	TRBJ1-5	CASRRRQDHQPQHF
TRBD1	16	TRBV5-1	TRBJ2-7	CASRLDPGQGSYEQYF
TRBD1	15	TRBV5-1	TRBJ2-2	CASRSGTVNTGELFF
TRBD1	13	TRBV5-8	TRBJ2-7	CATRTGSAYEQYF
.	14	TRBV25-1	TRBJ2-2	CASRTGTDTGELFF
TRBD1	19	TRBV9	TRBJ2-5	CASSGTGGRFEGPGETQYF
TRBD2	12	TRBV29-1	TRBJ2-7	CSVASSGYEQYF
TRBD1	14	TRBV30	TRBJ2-6	CAGDRPSGANVLTF
.	14	TRBV4-2	.	CASSQAGQGNEQYF
.	19	TRBV12-5	TRBJ2-6	CASGLARGTRISGANVLTF
.	15	TRBV7-6	TRBJ2-1	CASSHRGPGSSEQFF
.	14	TRBV18	TRBJ1-2	CASSPSAGVYGYTF
.	13	TRBV28	.	CASSSSPIYEQYF
.	15	TRBV25-1	TRBJ1-2	CASSDSGRPNYGYTF
TRBD2	15	TRBV20-1	TRBJ2-1	CSAPETSGRGDEQFF
.	14	TRBV30	TRBJ2-7	CASHGGQINYEQYF
.	15	TRBV2	TRBJ2-5	CASSPPGRGTETQYF
.	12	TRBV20-1	TRBJ2-5	CSAIRSQETQYF
TRBD2	16	TRBV18	TRBJ2-3	CASSPRDYLLTDTQYF
.	13	TRBV27	TRBJ1-1	CATVGGGGTEAFF